This T cell receptor beta chain was identified in a study of T cells in localized non-small cell lung cancer. As regards this clone: The target antigen is unknown.

Libraries were prepared by immunoSEQ multiplex PCR; TCRdb keeps only in-frame clonotypes and omits some of them. The repertoire holds nearly 35,000 clones, around nine tenths seen once, with 4.2% in the top ten. Germline CDR1 is SGHRS and CDR2 is YFSETQ. The CDR3 covers 16 residues. Trimming cost V 4 bases and J 4 bases; bases outside gene matches: 11. Findings and limits, study-wide: Appearances in adjacent lung were noted for a median about 60 of the top 100 tumor clones. Heterogeneity cannot be ruled out, as sequencing used one tumor region only. Uninvolved adjacent lung showed peak T cell clonality, exceeding tumor.

The specimen comprised peripheral blood, sampled before any cancer treatment. The receptor was derived from a woman aged 35 to 70 with stage I lung adenocarcinoma. The genes are TRBV5-1 and TRBJ2-3; TRBD2 matches 8 bases. CDR3 sequence: CASSLVGLGGADTQYF. The DNA for the CDR3 is TGCGCCAGCAGCCTGGTGGGACTAGGGGGGGCAGATACGCAGTATTTT.